Sequencing of this TCR beta chain was carried out in a study of T-cell reconstitution after alpha-beta-depleted transplantation in children. This clonotype showed up many times. Deletions cut 7 bases from V and 4 bases from J, with 12 bases between. The CDR3 loop spans 13 amino acids. Per the germline V gene, CDR1 is SGHVS and CDR2 is FQNEAQ. The TCRbeta library was prepared with unique molecular identifiers. One entry per CDR3 protein, called by TCRdb with MiXCR from the PCR reads. The sample lists around 340,000 distinct CDR3 sequences; roughly 14% were seen once. The V and J genes are TRBV7-8 and TRBJ2-3, with D possibly being TRBD1 (6 bases). Sample: PBMCs, taken from the stem cell graft. The TCR comes from a human donor who donated a stem cell graft to a child with Fanconi anemia. The CDR3 DNA reads as TGTGCCAGCACCCATCAGGGGCCAGATACGCAGTATTTT. It is translated as CASTHQGPDTQYF.